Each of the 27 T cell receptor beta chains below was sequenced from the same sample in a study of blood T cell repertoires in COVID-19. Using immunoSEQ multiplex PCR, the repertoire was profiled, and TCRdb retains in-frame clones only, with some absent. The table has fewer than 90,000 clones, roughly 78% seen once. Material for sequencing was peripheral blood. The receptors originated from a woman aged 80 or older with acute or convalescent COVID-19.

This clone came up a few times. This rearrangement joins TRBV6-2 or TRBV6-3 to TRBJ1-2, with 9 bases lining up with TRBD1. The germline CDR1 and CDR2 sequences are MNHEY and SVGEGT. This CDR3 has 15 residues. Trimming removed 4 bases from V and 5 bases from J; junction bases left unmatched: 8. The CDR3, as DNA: TGTGCCAGCAGTTCCCCGGGACAGGGAAAGTATGGCTACACCTTC. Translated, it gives CASSSPGQGKYGYTF.

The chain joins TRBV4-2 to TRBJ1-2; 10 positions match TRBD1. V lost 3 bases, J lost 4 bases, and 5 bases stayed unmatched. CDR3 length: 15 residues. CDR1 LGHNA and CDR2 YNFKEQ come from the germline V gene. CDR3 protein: CASSQGQGTAYGYTF. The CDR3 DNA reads TGTGCCAGCAGCCAGGGACAGGGGACGGCCTATGGCTACACCTTC.

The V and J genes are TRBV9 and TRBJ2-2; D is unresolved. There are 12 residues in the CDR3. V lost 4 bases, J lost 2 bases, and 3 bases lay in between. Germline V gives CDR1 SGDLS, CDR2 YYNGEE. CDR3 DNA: TGTGCCAGCAGCACAAACACCGGGGAGCTGTTTTTT. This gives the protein CASSTNTGELFF.

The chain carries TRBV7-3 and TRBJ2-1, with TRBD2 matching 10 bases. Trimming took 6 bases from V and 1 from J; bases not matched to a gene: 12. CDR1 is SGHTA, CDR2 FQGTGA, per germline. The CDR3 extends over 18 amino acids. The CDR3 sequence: CASRVGLAGVLSYNEQFF. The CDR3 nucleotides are TGTGCCAGCAGGGTAGGGCTAGCGGGGGTTCTTTCCTACAATGAGCAGTTCTTC.

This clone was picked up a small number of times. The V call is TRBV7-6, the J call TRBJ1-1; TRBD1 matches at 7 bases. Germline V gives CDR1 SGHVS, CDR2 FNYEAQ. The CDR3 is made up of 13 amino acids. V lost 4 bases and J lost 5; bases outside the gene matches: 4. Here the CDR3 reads CASSSTGVTEAFF. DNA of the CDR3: TGTGCCAGCAGCTCAACAGGGGTTACTGAAGCTTTCTTT. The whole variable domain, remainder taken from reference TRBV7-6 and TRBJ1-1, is GAGVSQSPRYKVTKRGQDVALRCDPISGHVSLYWYRQALGQGPEFLTYFNYEAQQDKSGLPNDRFSAERPEGSISTLTIQRTEQRDSAMYRCASSSTGVTEAFFGQGTRLTVV.

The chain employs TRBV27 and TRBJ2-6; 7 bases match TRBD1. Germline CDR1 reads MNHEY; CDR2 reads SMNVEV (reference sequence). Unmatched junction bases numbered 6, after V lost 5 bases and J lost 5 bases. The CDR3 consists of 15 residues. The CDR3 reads CASSRAGGRANVLTF. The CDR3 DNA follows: TGTGCCAGCAGTCGTGCAGGGGGAAGGGCCAACGTCCTGACTTTC.

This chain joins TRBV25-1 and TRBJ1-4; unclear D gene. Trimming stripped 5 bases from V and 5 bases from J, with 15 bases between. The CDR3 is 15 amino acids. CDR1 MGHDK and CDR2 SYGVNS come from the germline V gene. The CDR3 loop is CASSSLSTLNEKLFF. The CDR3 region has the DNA TGTGCCAGCAGTTCCCTAAGCACGCTAAATGAAAAACTGTTTTTT.

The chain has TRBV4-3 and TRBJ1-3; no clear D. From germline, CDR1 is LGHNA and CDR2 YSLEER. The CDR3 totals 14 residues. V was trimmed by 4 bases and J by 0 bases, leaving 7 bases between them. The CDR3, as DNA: TGCGCCAGCAGCCTTACAGTCTCTGGAAACACCATATATTTT. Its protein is CASSLTVSGNTIYF.

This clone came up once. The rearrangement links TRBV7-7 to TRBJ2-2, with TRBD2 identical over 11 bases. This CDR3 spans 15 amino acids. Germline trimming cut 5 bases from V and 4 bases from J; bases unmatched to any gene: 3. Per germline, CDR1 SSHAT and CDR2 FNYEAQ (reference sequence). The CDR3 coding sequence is TGTGCCAGCAGCACTAGCGGGGGTGCCACCGGGGAGCTGTTTTTT. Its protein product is CASSTSGGATGELFF.

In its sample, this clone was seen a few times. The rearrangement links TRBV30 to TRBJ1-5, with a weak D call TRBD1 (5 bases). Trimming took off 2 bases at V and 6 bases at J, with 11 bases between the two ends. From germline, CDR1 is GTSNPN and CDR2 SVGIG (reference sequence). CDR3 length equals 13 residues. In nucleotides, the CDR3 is TGTGCCTGGAGTAAGGGGCTAAGTCAGCCCCAGCATTTT. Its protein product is CAWSKGLSQPQHF.

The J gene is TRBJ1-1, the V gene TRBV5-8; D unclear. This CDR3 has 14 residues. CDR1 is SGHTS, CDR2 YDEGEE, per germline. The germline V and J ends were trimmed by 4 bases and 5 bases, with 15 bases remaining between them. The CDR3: CASSMERARTEAFF. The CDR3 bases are TGTGCCAGCAGCATGGAGAGGGCTAGGACTGAAGCTTTCTTT. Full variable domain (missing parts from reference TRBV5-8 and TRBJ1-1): EAGVTQSPTHLIKTRGQQATLRCSPISGHTSVYWYQQALGLGLQFLLWYDEGEERNRGNFPPRFSGRQFPNYSSELNVNALELEDSALYLCASSMERARTEAFFGQGTRLTVV.

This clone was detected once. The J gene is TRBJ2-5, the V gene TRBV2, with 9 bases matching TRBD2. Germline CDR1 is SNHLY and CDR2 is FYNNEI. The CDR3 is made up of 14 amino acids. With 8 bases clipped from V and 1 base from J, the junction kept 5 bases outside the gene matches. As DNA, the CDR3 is TGTGCCAGCGCCGCGGGGGGGCTCCAAGAGACCCAGTACTTC. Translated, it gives CASAAGGLQETQYF.

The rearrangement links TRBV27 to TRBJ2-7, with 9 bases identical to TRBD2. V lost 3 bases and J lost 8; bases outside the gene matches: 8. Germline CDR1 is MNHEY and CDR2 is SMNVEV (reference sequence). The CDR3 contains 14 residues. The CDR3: CASSLNSRGGQQYF. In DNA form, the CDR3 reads TGTGCCAGCAGTTTGAATTCGCGGGGGGGACAGCAGTACTTC.

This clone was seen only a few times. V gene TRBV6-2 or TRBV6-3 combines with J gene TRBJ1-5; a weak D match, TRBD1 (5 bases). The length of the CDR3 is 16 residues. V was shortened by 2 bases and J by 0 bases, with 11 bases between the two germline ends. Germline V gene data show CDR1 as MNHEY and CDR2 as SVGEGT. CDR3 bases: TGTGCCAGCAGTTACGACGGGGACTATAGCAATCAGCCCCAGCATTTT. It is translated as CASSYDGDYSNQPQHF.

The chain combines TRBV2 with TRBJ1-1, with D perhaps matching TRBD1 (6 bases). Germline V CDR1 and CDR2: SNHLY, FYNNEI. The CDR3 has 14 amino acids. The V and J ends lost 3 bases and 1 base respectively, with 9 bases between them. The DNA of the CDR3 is TGTGCCAGCAGTGACCCCAGGGGGAACACTGAAGCTTTCTTT. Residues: CASSDPRGNTEAFF.

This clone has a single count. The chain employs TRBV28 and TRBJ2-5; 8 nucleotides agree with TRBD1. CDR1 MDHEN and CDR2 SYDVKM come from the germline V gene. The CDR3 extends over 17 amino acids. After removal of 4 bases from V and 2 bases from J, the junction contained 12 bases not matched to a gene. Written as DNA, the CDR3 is TGTGCCAGCAGTTCGCCCTCCTTAGGACAGGGACAAGAGACCCAGTACTTC. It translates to CASSSPSLGQGQETQYF.

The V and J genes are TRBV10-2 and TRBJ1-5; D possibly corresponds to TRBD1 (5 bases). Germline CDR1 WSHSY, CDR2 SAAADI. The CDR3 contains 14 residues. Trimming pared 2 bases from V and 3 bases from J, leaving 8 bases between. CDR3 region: CASSERTINQPQHF. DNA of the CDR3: TGCGCCAGCAGTGAGAGGACAATCAATCAGCCCCAGCATTTT.

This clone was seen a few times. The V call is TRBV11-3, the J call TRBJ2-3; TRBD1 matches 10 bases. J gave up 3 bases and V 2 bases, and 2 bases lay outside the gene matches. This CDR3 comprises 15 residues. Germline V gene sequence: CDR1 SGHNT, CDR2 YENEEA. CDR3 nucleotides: TGTGCCAGCAGCTTAAGACAGGGGGCAACAGATACGCAGTATTTT. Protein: CASSLRQGATDTQYF.

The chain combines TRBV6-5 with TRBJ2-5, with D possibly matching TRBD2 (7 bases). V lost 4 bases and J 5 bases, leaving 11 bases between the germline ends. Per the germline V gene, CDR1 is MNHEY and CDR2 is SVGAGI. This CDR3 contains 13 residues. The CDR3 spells CASSSGRGETQYF. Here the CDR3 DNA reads TGTGCCAGCAGTTCAGGGAGGGGGGAGACCCAGTACTTC.

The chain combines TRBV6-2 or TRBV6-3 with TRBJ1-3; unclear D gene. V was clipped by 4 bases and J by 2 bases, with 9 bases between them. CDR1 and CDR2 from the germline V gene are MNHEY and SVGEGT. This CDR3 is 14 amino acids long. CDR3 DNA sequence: TGTGCCAGCAGTTCTGGGAGGGCTGGAAACACCATATATTTT. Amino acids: CASSSGRAGNTIYF.

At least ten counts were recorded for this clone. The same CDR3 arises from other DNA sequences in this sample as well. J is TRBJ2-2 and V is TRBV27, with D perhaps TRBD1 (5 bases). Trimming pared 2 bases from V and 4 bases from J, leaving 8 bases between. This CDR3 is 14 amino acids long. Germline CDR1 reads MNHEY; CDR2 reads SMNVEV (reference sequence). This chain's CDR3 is CASSLGAATGELFF. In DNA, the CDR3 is TGTGCCAGCAGTTTAGGGGCAGCCACCGGGGAGCTGTTTTTT.

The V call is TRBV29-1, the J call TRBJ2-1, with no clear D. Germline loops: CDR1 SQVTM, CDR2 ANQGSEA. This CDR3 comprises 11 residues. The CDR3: CSTFSTQAQFF. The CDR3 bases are TGCAGTACCTTTTCGACCCAGGCGCAGTTCTTC.

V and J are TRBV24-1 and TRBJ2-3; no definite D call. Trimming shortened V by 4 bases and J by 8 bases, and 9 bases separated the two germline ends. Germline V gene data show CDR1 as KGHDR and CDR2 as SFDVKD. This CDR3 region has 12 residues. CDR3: CATSDPGGTQYF. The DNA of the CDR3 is TGTGCCACCAGTGACCCAGGTGGTACGCAGTATTTT.

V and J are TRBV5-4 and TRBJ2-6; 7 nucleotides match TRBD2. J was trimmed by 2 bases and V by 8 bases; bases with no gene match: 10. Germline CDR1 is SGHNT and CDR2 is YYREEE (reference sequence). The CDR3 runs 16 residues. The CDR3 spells CARLAGAGAGANVLTF. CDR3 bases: TGTGCCAGATTAGCTGGGGCGGGAGCTGGGGCCAACGTCCTGACTTTC.

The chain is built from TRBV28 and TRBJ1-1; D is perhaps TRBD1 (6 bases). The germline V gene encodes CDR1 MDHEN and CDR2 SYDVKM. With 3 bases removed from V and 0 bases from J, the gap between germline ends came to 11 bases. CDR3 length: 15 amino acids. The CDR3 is CASSFLGQMNTEAFF. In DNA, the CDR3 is TGTGCCAGCAGTTTCCTAGGACAGATGAACACTGAAGCTTTCTTT.

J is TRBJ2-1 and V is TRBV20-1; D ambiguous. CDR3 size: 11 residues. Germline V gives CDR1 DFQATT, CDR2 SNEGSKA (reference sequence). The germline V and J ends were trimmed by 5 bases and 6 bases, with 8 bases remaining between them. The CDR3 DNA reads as TGCAGTGCTCTTACTCTCAATGAGCAGTTCTTC. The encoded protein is CSALTLNEQFF.

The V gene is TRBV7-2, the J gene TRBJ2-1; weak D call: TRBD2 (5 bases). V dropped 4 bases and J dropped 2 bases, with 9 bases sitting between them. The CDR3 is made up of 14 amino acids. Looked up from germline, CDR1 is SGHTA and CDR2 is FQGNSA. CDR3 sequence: CASSSGLTYNEQFF. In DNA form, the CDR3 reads TGTGCCAGCAGCTCAGGACTCACCTACAATGAGCAGTTCTTC.